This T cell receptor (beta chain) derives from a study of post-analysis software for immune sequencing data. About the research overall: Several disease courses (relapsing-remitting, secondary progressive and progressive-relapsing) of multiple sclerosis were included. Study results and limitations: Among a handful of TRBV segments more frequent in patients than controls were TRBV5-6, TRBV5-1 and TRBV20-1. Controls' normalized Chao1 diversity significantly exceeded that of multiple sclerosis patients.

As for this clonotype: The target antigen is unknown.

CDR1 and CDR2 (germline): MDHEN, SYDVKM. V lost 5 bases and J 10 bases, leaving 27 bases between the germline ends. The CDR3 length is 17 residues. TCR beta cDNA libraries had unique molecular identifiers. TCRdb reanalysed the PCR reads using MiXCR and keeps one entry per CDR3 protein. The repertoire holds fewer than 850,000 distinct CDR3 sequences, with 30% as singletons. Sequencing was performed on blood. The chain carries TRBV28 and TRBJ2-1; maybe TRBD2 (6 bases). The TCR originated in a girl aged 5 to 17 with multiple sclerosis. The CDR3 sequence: CASSVADWSVGGVEQFF. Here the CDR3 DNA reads TGTGCCAGCAGTGTAGCAGATTGGTCGGTGGGCGGGGTGGAGCAGTTCTTC. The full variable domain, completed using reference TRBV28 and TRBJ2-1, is DVKVTQSSRYLVKRTGEKVFLECVQDMDHENMFWYRQDPGLGLRLIYFSYDVKMKEKGDIPEGYSVSREKKERFSLILESASTNQTSMYLCASSVADWSVGGVEQFFGPGTRLTVL.